The 4 T cell receptor beta chains presented below share a single source sample, sequenced in a study of cytomegalovirus exposure and HLA in healthy donors. The PCR had 60 Vbeta and 13 Jbeta primers. Produced via immunoSEQ multiplex PCR; TCRdb's table is partial and in-frame only. The repertoire consists of about 120,000 clones, with 86% occurring once and the leading ten covering more than 1.5%. Sequencing was performed on PBMCs. These receptors were collected from a man aged 35-49 years in good health and CMV-seronegative.

The chain joins TRBV5-1 to TRBJ1-1; no reliable D call. The CDR3 spans 15 residues. The V and J ends lost 0 bases and 1 base respectively, with 10 bases between them. Germline CDR1 reads SGHRS; CDR2 reads YFSETQ. CDR3: CASSLDPGTNTEAFF. CDR3 DNA sequence: TGCGCCAGCAGCTTGGATCCAGGTACGAACACTGAAGCTTTCTTT.

CDR3 bases: TGTGCCAGCAGTTACTCGTTTGGGGGAGGTCATGGCTACACCTTC. The encoded protein is CASSYSFGGGHGYTF. The V and J genes are TRBV6-5 and TRBJ1-2; weak D call: TRBD1 (5 bases). Deletions cut 0 bases from V and 6 bases from J, with 14 bases between. The CDR3 covers 15 residues. Germline CDR1 MNHEY, CDR2 SVGAGI.

This clone was observed a single time. The chain has TRBV30 and TRBJ1-2; 8 bases are shared with TRBD1. J was trimmed by 7 bases and V by 2 bases; bases with no gene match: 15. CDR3 length: 16 amino acids. Germline V gene lookup returns CDR1 GTSNPN and CDR2 SVGIG (reference sequence). DNA for the CDR3: TGTGCCTGGAGTCCTCCCTATGGGCAGGGGGCGATTGGCTACACCTTC. The encoded protein is CAWSPPYGQGAIGYTF.

In DNA form, the CDR3 reads TGTGCCAGCAGCCCCTCTCAAAGGGGAAACACAGATACGCAGTATTTT. Translating gives CASSPSQRGNTDTQYF. V usage is TRBV4-2 and J usage is TRBJ2-3, with D possibly matching TRBD1 (5 bases). The V and J ends lost 4 bases and 2 bases respectively, with 16 bases between them. The CDR3 runs 16 residues. From germline, CDR1 is LGHNA and CDR2 YNFKEQ.